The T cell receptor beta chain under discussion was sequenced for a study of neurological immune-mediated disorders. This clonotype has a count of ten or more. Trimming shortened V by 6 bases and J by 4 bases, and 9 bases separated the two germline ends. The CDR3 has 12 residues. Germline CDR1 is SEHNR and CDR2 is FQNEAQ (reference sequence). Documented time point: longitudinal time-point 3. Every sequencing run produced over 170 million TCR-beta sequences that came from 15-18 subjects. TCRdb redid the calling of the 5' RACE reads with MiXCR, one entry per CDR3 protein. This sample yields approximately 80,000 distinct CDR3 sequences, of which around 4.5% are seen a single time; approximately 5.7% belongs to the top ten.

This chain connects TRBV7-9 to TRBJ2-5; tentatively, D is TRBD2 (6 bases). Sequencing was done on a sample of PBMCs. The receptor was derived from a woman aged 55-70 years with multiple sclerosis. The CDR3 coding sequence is TGTGCCAGCAGTAGGGGAGGAGAGACCCAGTACTTC. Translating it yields CASSRGGETQYF. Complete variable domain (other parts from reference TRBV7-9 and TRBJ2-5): DTGVSQNPRHKITKRGQNVTFRCDPISEHNRLYWYRQTLGQGPEFLTYFQNEAQLEKSRLLSDRFSAERPKGSFSTLEIQRTEQGDSAMYLCASSRGGETQYFGPGTRLLVL.